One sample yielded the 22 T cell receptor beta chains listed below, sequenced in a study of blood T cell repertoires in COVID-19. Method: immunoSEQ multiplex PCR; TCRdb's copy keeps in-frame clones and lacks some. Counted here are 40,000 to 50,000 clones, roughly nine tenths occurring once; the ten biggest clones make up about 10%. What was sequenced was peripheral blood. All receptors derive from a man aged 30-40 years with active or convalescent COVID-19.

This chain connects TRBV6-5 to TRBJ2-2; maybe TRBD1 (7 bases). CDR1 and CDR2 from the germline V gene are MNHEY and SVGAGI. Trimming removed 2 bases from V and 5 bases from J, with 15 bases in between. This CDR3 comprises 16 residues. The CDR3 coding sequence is TGTGCCAGCAGTTACACCAGGGGGGCGGGGACCGGGGAGCTGTTTTTT. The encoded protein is CASSYTRGAGTGELFF.

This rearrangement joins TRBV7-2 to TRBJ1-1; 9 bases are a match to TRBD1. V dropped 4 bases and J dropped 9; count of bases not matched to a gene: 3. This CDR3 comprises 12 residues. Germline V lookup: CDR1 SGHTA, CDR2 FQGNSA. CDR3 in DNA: TGTGCCAGCAGCTGGGACAGGGCGCAAGCTTTCTTT. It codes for CASSWDRAQAFF. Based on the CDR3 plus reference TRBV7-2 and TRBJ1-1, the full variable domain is GAGVSQSPSNKVTEKGKDVELRCDPISGHTALYWYRQSLGQGLEFLIYFQGNSAPDKSGLPSDRFSAERTGGSVSTLTIQRTQQEDSAVYLCASSWDRAQAFFGQGTRLTVV.

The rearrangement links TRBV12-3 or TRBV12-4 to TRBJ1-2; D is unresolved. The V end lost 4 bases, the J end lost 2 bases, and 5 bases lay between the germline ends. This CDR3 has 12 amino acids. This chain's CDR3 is CASSYGNYGYTF. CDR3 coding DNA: TGTGCCAGCAGTTATGGCAACTATGGCTACACCTTC.

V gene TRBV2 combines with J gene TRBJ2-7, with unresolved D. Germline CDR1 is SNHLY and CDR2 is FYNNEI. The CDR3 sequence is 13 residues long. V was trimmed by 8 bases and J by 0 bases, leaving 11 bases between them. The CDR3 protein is CASRPTFSYEQYV. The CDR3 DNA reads TGTGCCAGCCGTCCGACTTTCTCCTACGAGCAGTACGTC.

CDR3 sequence reads: CASSYSRQGETQYF. The CDR3 DNA is TGTGCCAGCAGTTACTCGAGACAGGGGGAGACCCAGTACTTC. J is TRBJ2-5 and V is TRBV6-2 or TRBV6-3, with 8 bases identical to TRBD1. V gave up 0 bases and J gave up 5 bases; unmatched junction bases: 2. Germline V gene sequence: CDR1 MNHEY, CDR2 SVGEGT. The CDR3 covers 14 residues.

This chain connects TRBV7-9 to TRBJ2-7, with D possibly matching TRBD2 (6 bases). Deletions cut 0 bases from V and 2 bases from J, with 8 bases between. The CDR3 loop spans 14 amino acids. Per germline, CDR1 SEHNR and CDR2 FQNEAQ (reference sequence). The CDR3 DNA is TGTGCCAGCAGCTTAGCGGGAGGCCCCTACGAGCAGTACGTC. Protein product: CASSLAGGPYEQYV.

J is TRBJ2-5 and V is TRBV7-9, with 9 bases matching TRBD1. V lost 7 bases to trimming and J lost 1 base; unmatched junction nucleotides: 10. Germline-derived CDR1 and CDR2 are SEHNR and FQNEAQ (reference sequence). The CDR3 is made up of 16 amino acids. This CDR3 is CASNTPGTGFQETQYF. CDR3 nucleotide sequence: TGTGCCAGCAACACCCCCGGGACAGGGTTCCAAGAGACCCAGTACTTC. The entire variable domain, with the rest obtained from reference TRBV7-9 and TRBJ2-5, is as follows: DTGVSQNPRHKITKRGQNVTFRCDPISEHNRLYWYRQTLGQGPEFLTYFQNEAQLEKSRLLSDRFSAERPKGSFSTLEIQRTEQGDSAMYLCASNTPGTGFQETQYFGPGTRLLVL.

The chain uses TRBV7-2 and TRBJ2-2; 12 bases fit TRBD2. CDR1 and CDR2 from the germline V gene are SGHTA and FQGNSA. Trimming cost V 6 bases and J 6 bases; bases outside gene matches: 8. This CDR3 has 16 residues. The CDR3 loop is CASRGLAGRFPGELFF. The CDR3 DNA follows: TGTGCCAGCAGGGGACTAGCGGGTCGGTTCCCCGGGGAGCTGTTTTTT.

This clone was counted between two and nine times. The CDR3, as DNA: TGTGCCAGTAACCACAGGAATCAGCCCCAGCATTTT. It is translated as CASNHRNQPQHF. The V gene is TRBV19, the J gene TRBJ1-5; possibly TRBD1 for D (5 bases). The germline V gene has CDR1 LNHDA and CDR2 SQIVND (reference sequence). This CDR3 is 12 amino acids long. V was shortened by 7 bases and J by 4 bases, with 8 bases between the two germline ends. Full variable domain (outside the CDR3, taken from reference TRBV19 and TRBJ1-5): DGGITQSPKYLFRKEGQNVTLSCEQNLNHDAMYWYRQDPGQGLRLIYYSQIVNDFQKGDIAEGYSVSREKKESFPLTVTSAQKNPTAFYLCASNHRNQPQHFGDGTRLSIL.

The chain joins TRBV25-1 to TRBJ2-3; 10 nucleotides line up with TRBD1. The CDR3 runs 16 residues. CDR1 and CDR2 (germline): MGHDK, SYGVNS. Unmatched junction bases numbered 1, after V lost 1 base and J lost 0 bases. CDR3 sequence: CASSELTGGSTDTQYF. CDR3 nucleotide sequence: TGTGCCAGCAGTGAATTGACAGGGGGCAGCACAGATACGCAGTATTTT.

CDR3 sequence: CASSEPEGGGYTF. CDR3 coding DNA: TGTGCCAGCAGTGAACCGGAAGGAGGAGGCTACACCTTC. The chain joins TRBV25-1 to TRBJ1-2; no reliable D call. The CDR3 is 13 residues long. V was trimmed by 2 bases and J by 8 bases, leaving 12 bases between them. The germline V gene encodes CDR1 MGHDK and CDR2 SYGVNS.

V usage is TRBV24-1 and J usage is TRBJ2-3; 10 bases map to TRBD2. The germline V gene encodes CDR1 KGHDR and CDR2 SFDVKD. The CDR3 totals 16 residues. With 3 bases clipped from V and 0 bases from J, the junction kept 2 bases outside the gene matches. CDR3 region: CATSDATSGSTDTQYF. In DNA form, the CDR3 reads TGTGCCACCAGTGATGCGACTAGCGGGAGCACAGATACGCAGTATTTT.

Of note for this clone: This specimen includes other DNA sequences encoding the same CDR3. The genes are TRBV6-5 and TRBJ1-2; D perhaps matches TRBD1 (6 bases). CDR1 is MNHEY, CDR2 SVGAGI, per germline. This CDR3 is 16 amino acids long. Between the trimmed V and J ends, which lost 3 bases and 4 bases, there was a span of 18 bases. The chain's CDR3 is CASSYSTGHSVYGYTF. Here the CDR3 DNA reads TGTGCCAGCAGTTATTCTACAGGGCATTCCGTCTATGGCTACACCTTC.

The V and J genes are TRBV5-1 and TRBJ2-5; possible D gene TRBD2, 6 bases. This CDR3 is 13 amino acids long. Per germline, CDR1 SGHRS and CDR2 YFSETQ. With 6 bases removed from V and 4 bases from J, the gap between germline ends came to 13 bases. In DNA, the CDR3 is TGCGCCAGCACCCCGCAGGGAGGAGAGACCCAGTACTTC. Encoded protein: CASTPQGGETQYF.

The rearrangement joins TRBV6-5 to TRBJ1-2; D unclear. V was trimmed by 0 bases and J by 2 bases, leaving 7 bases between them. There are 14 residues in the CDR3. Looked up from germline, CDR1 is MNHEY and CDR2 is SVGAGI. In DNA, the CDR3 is TGTGCCAGCAGTTACTCGGGCAAGAACTATGGCTACACCTTC. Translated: CASSYSGKNYGYTF.

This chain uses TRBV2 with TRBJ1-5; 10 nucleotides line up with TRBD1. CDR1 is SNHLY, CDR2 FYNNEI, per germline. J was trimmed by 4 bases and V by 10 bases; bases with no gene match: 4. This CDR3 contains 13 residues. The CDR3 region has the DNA TGTGCCATAGAGGGACAGGGGAATCAGCCCCAGCATTTT. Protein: CAIEGQGNQPQHF.

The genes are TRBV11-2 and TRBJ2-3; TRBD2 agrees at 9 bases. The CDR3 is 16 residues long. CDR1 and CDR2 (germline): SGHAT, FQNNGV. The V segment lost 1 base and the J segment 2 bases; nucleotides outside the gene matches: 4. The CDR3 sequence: CASSLVLAGATDTQYF. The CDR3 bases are TGTGCCAGCAGCTTAGTATTAGCGGGGGCCACAGATACGCAGTATTTT.

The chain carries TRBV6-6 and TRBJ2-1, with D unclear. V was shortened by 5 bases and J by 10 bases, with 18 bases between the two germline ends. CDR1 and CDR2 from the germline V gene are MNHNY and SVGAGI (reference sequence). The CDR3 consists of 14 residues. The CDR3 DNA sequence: TGTGCCAGCAGTCCGAACCAGTATTCTCCCGAGCAGTTCTTC. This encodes CASSPNQYSPEQFF.

The CDR3: CASSPSGGAYEQYF. For the CDR3, the DNA is TGTGCCAGCAGCCCGAGCGGGGGGGCCTACGAGCAGTACTTC. The chain links TRBV3-1 (or the pseudogene TRBV3-2) to TRBJ2-7; TRBD2 aligns across 10 bases. The germline V gene encodes CDR1 LGHDT and CDR2 YNNKEL (reference sequence). Unmatched junction bases numbered 2, after V lost 4 bases and J lost 2 bases. This CDR3 spans 14 amino acids.

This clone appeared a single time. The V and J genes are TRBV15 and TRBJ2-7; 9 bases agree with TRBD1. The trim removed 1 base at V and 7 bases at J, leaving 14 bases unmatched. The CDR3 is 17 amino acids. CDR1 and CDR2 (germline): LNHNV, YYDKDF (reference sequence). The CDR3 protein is CATSRGTGGPLGGEQYV. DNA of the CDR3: TGTGCCACCAGCAGAGGTACAGGGGGCCCCTTGGGAGGTGAGCAGTACGTC.

The CDR3: CASSPAGGTEAFF. CDR3 coding DNA: TGTGCCAGCAGCCCGGCGGGGGGAACTGAAGCTTTCTTT. The chain combines TRBV5-4 with TRBJ1-1; weak D call: TRBD1 (5 bases). The V and J ends lost 4 bases and 5 bases respectively, with 12 bases between them. Germline lookup yields CDR1 SGHNT and CDR2 YYREEE (reference sequence). The CDR3 contains 13 residues.

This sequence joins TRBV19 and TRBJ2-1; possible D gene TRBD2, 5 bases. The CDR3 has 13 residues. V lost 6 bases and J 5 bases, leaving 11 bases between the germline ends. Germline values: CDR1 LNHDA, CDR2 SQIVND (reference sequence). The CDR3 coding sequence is TGTGCCAGTAGGGAGGCGGCCCACAATGAGCAGTTCTTC. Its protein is CASREAAHNEQFF.